These T cell receptor beta chains were read from a single sample in a study of control samples from healthy donors and cancer patients. Profiled with immunoSEQ multiplex PCR; TCRdb holds only in-frame clones, not every one. The repertoire holds 150,000 to 200,000 clones, with roughly nine tenths as singletons. Sequenced sample: blood. The receptor source for this set is a woman in her thirties in good health. CDR3s include the opening cysteine and the closing phenylalanine or tryptophan. D genes are given only for firm matches. Size is omitted from some rows. Given values are once, few, many or a class for expanded clones.

V gene	D gene	clone size	J gene	CDR3 DNA	CDR3 protein
TRBV29-1	TRBD1	.	TRBJ2-3	TGCAGCGTGGACAGGGGTGGAACAGATACGCAGTATTTT	CSVDRGGTDTQYF
TRBV28	TRBD1	once	TRBJ2-7	TGTGCCAGCAGTTCGCTCGGGGGACAGGGCGTCTACGAGCAGTACTTC	CASSSLGGQGVYEQYF
TRBV10-2	.	.	TRBJ2-7	TGCGCCAGTACCATAGACACCCAGGGTTACGAGCAGTACTTC	CASTIDTQGYEQYF
TRBV4-2	TRBD2	.	TRBJ2-7	TGTGCCAGCAGCTTCCGGACTAGCGGTTACGAGCAGTACTTC	CASSFRTSGYEQYF
TRBV4-2	.	.	TRBJ2-4	TGTGCCAGCAGCCATACTAGGGAAAACATTCAGTACTTC	CASSHTRENIQYF
TRBV4-1	.	.	TRBJ2-1	TGCGCCAGCAGCCAAGGAACGGCAGGGTGGGATGAGCAGTTCTTC	CASSQGTAGWDEQFF
TRBV5-1	.	.	TRBJ2-5	TGCGCCAGCAGCTTCCGACATGGGTGGCACTTC	CASSFRHGWHF
TRBV6-5	TRBD2	.	TRBJ2-7	TGTGCCAGCAGTTACGGACTAGCGGGAACCAACGAGCAGTACTTC	CASSYGLAGTNEQYF
TRBV7-9	.	.	TRBJ2-7	TGTGCCAGCAGCGCGATTGGTGCAGGGGTTTCCTACGAGCAGTACTTC	CASSAIGAGVSYEQYF
TRBV27	.	once	TRBJ1-4	TGTGCCAGCAGTTTGAATGTTGGGAATGAAAAACTGTTTTTT	CASSLNVGNEKLFF
TRBV3-1/TRBV3-2	TRBD1	.	TRBJ2-4	TGTGCCATTAAAGGGACAGGGGAGAACATTCAGTACTTC	CAIKGTGENIQYF
TRBV7-2	TRBD2	.	TRBJ2-4	TGTGCCAGCAGCTTGGCGGGAGTCGTCAAAAACATTCAGTACTTC	CASSLAGVVKNIQYF
TRBV20-1	.	.	TRBJ2-1	TGCAGTGCTAGTAGGGGACAACTAAACAATGAGCAGTTCTTC	CSASRGQLNNEQFF
TRBV7-2	TRBD1	.	TRBJ1-5	TGTGCCAGCAGCTTATTAACAGGGGTGCCTCAGCCCCAGCATTTT	CASSLLTGVPQPQHF
TRBV4-1	.	.	TRBJ2-2	TGCGCCAGCAGCCCGAGGGCGGCCGGGGAGCTGTTTTTT	CASSPRAAGELFF
TRBV19	TRBD1	.	TRBJ1-4	TGTGCCAGTAGTCTTCGGACAGGGGGTAATGAAAAACTGTTTTTT	CASSLRTGGNEKLFF
TRBV19	.	.	TRBJ1-5	TGTGCCAGTAGTATTACAATGGGACACTCTAGCAATCAGCCCCAGCATTTT	CASSITMGHSSNQPQHF
TRBV19	TRBD1	few	TRBJ1-5	TGTGCCAGTAGTTCGACAGGGAATCAGCCCCAGCATTTT	CASSSTGNQPQHF
TRBV5-1	.	.	TRBJ2-1	TGCGCCAGCAGCCTCCGAGATTTCGGGACAGAGCAGTTCTTC	CASSLRDFGTEQFF
TRBV6-5	.	.	TRBJ1-4	TGTGCCAGCAGCCCCTTGGGGGGGTCTAATGAAAAACTGTTTTTT	CASSPLGGSNEKLFF
TRBV6-2/TRBV6-3	.	.	TRBJ1-2	TGTGCCAGCAGTTACTCGACCGGCTATGGCTACACCTTC	CASSYSTGYGYTF
TRBV5-1	TRBD1	.	TRBJ2-3	TGCGCCAGCAGCCAGACAGGGTTGGAGACAGATACGCAGTATTTT	CASSQTGLETDTQYF
TRBV12-3/TRBV12-4	.	.	TRBJ1-1	TGTGCCAGCATTCAGGGTGTTGAAGCTTTCTTT	CASIQGVEAFF
TRBV7-2	.	few	TRBJ2-1	TGTGCCAGCAGCCCCCCTGGATGGTTCAATGAGCAGTTCTTC	CASSPPGWFNEQFF
TRBV7-2	TRBD1	.	TRBJ1-1	TGTGCCAGCAACATACAGGGGGCGAACACTGAAGCTTTCTTT	CASNIQGANTEAFF
TRBV25-1	.	.	TRBJ1-4	TGTGCCAGCATCAGGCCAGGGTGGGAAAAACTGTTTTTT	CASIRPGWEKLFF
TRBV28	.	.	TRBJ2-3	TGTGCCAGCCCACGTGGAACAGGCAAAAGGGAGCCGCACACAGATACGCAGTATTTT	CASPRGTGKREPHTDTQYF
TRBV5-1	.	.	TRBJ1-5	TGCGCCAGCAGCTTGGGCCATAGCAATCAGCCCCAGCATTTT	CASSLGHSNQPQHF
TRBV28	.	few	TRBJ2-7	TGTGCCAGCACACGAGGGAGCTACGAGCAGTACTTC	CASTRGSYEQYF
TRBV6-5	.	.	TRBJ1-5	TGTGCCAGCAGTTTCGGGGGGGGGCTAGGCAATCAGCCCCAGCATTTT	CASSFGGGLGNQPQHF
TRBV5-8	.	.	TRBJ1-1	TGTGCCAGCAGCTTGGACAGGGTCCCTGAAGCTTTCTTT	CASSLDRVPEAFF
TRBV4-2	TRBD1	once	TRBJ2-3	TGTGCCAGCAGCCAAGATCTGAAGGACAGGGATACGCAGTATTTT	CASSQDLKDRDTQYF
TRBV3-1/TRBV3-2	TRBD2	.	TRBJ2-7	TGTGCCAGCAGCCAAGATCGGACTAGCGAGACATCATGCGATTGCGAGCAGTACTTC	CASSQDRTSETSCDCEQYF
TRBV25-1	.	.	TRBJ2-5	TGTGCCAGCAGTGAAACGGGATCAAAGAAGACCCAGTACTTC	CASSETGSKKTQYF
TRBV28	.	.	TRBJ2-1	TGTGCCAGCAGTTTACCCCGGGACGATATATACAATGAGCAGTTCTTC	CASSLPRDDIYNEQFF
TRBV6-2/TRBV6-3	.	.	TRBJ1-1	TGTGCCAGCACCCCGGGGGGATGGGCTTTCTTT	CASTPGGWAFF
TRBV5-4	.	.	TRBJ2-7	TGTGCCACCCGGGACACGGGGGTGATATACGAGCAGTACTTC	CATRDTGVIYEQYF
TRBV5-4	.	.	TRBJ2-3	TGTGCCAGCAGCTCCGGGTCCTCCTTTCGCACAGATACGCAGTATTTT	CASSSGSSFRTDTQYF
TRBV11-2	TRBD1	once	TRBJ1-3	TGTGCCAGCAGCCCGCCGGGACAGGGGGGAAACACCATATATTTT	CASSPPGQGGNTIYF
TRBV5-4	.	.	TRBJ1-4	TGTGCCAGCAGCTTGGACAGGGTTGAAAAACTGTTTTTT	CASSLDRVEKLFF
TRBV7-2	.	many	TRBJ1-2	TGTGCCAGCAGCTTAGAGGGAGGGGCCTCTTCCTATGGCTACACCTTC	CASSLEGGASSYGYTF
TRBV28	.	.	TRBJ2-7	TGTGCCAGCAGTCTGGGCGGCGGTTACGAGCAGTACTTC	CASSLGGGYEQYF
TRBV28	.	.	TRBJ2-7	TGTGCCAGCAGTTTCACCCCACCGGACGAGCAGTACTTC	CASSFTPPDEQYF
TRBV27	.	.	TRBJ2-2	TGTGCCAGCAGCCCTACCGCGAACACCGGGGAGCTGTTTTTT	CASSPTANTGELFF
TRBV7-8	TRBD1	.	TRBJ1-2	TGTGCCAGCAGCTTAGAACAGGGGGGACACGGCTACACCTTC	CASSLEQGGHGYTF
TRBV4-1	TRBD1	.	TRBJ2-7	TGCGCCAGCAGCTCCTCGACAGGGGGGATCTACGAGCAGTACTTC	CASSSSTGGIYEQYF
TRBV7-9	.	.	TRBJ2-3	TGTGCCAGCAGCTTAGCGCTGGGAGATACGCAGTATTTT	CASSLALGDTQYF
TRBV6-1	TRBD2	.	TRBJ2-3	TGTGCCAGCAGTGACCCCTCCGGAGCGGGAGGAGGCTACACAGATACGCAGTATTTT	CASSDPSGAGGGYTDTQYF
TRBV7-9	.	.	TRBJ2-2	TGTGCCAGCAGCTTTGAAGGGAGCACCGGGGAGCTGTTTTTT	CASSFEGSTGELFF
TRBV6-2/TRBV6-3	.	once	TRBJ2-3	TGTGCCAGCAGTTACGGGTATACGCAGTATTTT	CASSYGYTQYF
TRBV11-2	.	.	TRBJ1-1	TGTGCCAGCAGCTTACAGGCAGGGGTTAACACTGAAGCTTTCTTT	CASSLQAGVNTEAFF
TRBV5-4	TRBD2	.	TRBJ2-2	TGTGCCAGCAAAACGGCCACCAGCGGGGCGAACACCGGGGAGCTGTTTTTT	CASKTATSGANTGELFF
TRBV10-3	TRBD2	.	TRBJ2-5	TGTGCCATCAGTAGCGGGAGGGAGACCCAGTACTTC	CAISSGRETQYF
TRBV12-5	TRBD1	once	TRBJ2-6	TGTGCTAGTGGTTTGGGACAGGGGTCTATAGGGGCCAACGTCCTGACTTTC	CASGLGQGSIGANVLTF
TRBV6-1	.	.	TRBJ1-5	TGTGCCAGCAGTGAAAACAGATCAAATCAGCCCCAGCATTTT	CASSENRSNQPQHF
TRBV7-5	.	.	TRBJ1-5	TGTGTCACCTTGCCCGGGACTCCCTTTCTTTGGGGCAATCAGCCCCAGCATTTT	CVTLPGTPFLWGNQPQHF
TRBV27	.	.	TRBJ1-1	TGTGCCAGCAGAGAATATCGGGGGGCGCTGGGGCCTGAAGCTTTCTTT	CASREYRGALGPEAFF